What follows are 16 T cell receptor beta chains derived from one specimen sequenced in a study of shared clonotypes between healthy human individuals. Profiled with immunoSEQ multiplex PCR; TCRdb holds only in-frame clones, not every one. The table lists around 700,000 clones, approximately 74% of them singletons. The sequenced sample consisted of memory CD4+ T cells sorted from blood. Subset noted: CD45RA-negative fraction. These receptors came from a woman aged 25 to 39 in good health.

Regarding this clone: In the same sample, other DNA sequences code for this CDR3. CDR3 residues: CASSRDANTGELFF. The CDR3 DNA follows: TGTGCCAGCAGCAGGGACGCGAACACCGGGGAGCTGTTTTTT. The rearrangement uses TRBV6-5 and TRBJ2-2; perhaps D is TRBD1 or TRBD2 (5 bases each). The V gene lost 6 bases and the J gene lost 0 bases, with 8 bases spanning the gap. This CDR3 region has 14 residues. The V gene's germline CDR1 is MNHEY and CDR2 SVGAGI.

The V gene is TRBV28, the J gene TRBJ2-7, with D possibly being TRBD2 (6 bases). CDR3 length: 13 residues. Per germline, CDR1 MDHEN and CDR2 SYDVKM. V dropped 8 bases and J dropped 0 bases, with 11 bases sitting between them. CDR3 sequence: CASGTPNSYEQYF. DNA for the CDR3: TGTGCCAGCGGGACTCCGAACTCCTACGAGCAGTACTTC.

The J gene is TRBJ1-3, the V gene TRBV6-5; D may be TRBD1 (5 bases). The ends were cut back, 7 bases at V and 3 bases at J, with 13 bases in the middle. CDR1 is MNHEY, CDR2 SVGAGI, per germline. The CDR3 is 14 amino acids. CDR3 in amino acids: CASTGGSSGNTIYF. The CDR3, as DNA: TGTGCCAGCACGGGGGGGAGTAGTGGAAACACCATATATTTT.

The chain joins TRBV5-1 to TRBJ2-7; D perhaps matches TRBD2 (6 bases). CDR1 and CDR2 (germline): SGHRS, YFSETQ. With 4 bases removed from V and 4 bases from J, the gap between germline ends came to 15 bases. The CDR3 is 14 residues long. CDR3 sequence reads: CASSGGGTGYEQYF. CDR3 nucleotide sequence: TGCGCCAGCAGCGGCGGCGGGACGGGTTACGAGCAGTACTTC.

The chain carries TRBV5-1 and TRBJ2-2, with D possibly being TRBD2 (6 bases). Trimming shortened V by 6 bases and J by 0 bases, and 15 bases separated the two germline ends. Germline CDR1 is SGHRS and CDR2 is YFSETQ. The CDR3 length is 16 residues. In DNA, the CDR3 is TGCGCCAGCACCTTTGGGGACTCACCGAACACCGGGGAGCTGTTTTTT. Encoded protein: CASTFGDSPNTGELFF.

This clone was detected a few times. The chain is built from TRBV14 and TRBJ2-5; tentative D call: TRBD1 (7 bases). Trimming removed 2 bases from V and 5 bases from J, with 12 bases in between. Germline assignment: CDR1 SGHDN and CDR2 FVKESK. This CDR3 has 14 amino acids. As DNA, the CDR3 is TGTGCCAGCAGCCAACAGGGGGGCCGGGAGACCCAGTACTTC. Encoded protein: CASSQQGGRETQYF.

The rearrangement uses TRBV11-2 and TRBJ2-7, with TRBD2 identical over 7 bases. Germline loops: CDR1 SGHAT, CDR2 FQNNGV. CDR3 length: 14 amino acids. V was clipped by 6 bases and J by 4 bases; unmatched bases: 9. The CDR3 DNA sequence: TGTGCCAGCAGGCGGGGAGGGTCCGAATACGAGCAGTACTTC. This encodes CASRRGGSEYEQYF. The variable domain in full, with the rest retrieved from reference TRBV11-2 and TRBJ2-7, is EAGVAQSPRYKIIEKRQSVAFWCNPISGHATLYWYQQILGQGPKLLIQFQNNGVVDDSQLPKDRFSAERLKGVDSTLKIQPAKLEDSAVYLCASRRGGSEYEQYFGPGTRLTVT.

This sequence joins TRBV18 and TRBJ1-4, with 10 bases aligning to TRBD1. Losses at the gene ends were 4 bases for V and 8 bases for J; bases not matched to a gene: 4. This CDR3 has 14 residues. Germline-derived CDR1 and CDR2 are KGHSH and LQKENI. The CDR3 region is CASSRDRGEEKLFF. The CDR3 coding sequence is TGTGCCAGCTCACGGGACAGGGGAGAGGAAAAACTGTTTTTT.

This clone has only a few counts. The chain joins TRBV11-3 to TRBJ1-1, with D unclear. CDR1 SGHNT and CDR2 YENEEA come from the germline V gene. The CDR3 runs 15 residues. The V end lost 3 bases, the J end lost 7 bases, and 18 bases lay between the germline ends. The chain's CDR3 is CASSFCIPERSEAFF. CDR3 DNA sequence: TGTGCCAGCAGCTTTTGTATTCCGGAACGAAGTGAAGCTTTCTTT.

Comment on this clone: A much larger clone lies one base from this, so it may be a read error. The chain combines TRBV10-3 with TRBJ2-7, with D unclear. The CDR3 sequence is 13 residues long. The V end lost 3 bases, the J end lost 2 bases, and 8 bases lay between the germline ends. Per germline, CDR1 ENHRY and CDR2 SYGVKD. CDR3 in DNA: TGTGCCATCAGTGATGCGGAAACCTACGAGCAGTACTTC. It specifies CAISDAETYEQYF.

The chain employs TRBV6-1 and TRBJ2-7; D gene unclear. This CDR3 has 12 amino acids. CDR1 and CDR2 from the germline V gene are MNHNS and SASEGT. Trimming left V 3 bases short and J 3 bases short, with 6 bases between. The CDR3 region is CASSDKVYEQYF. The CDR3 DNA follows: TGTGCCAGCAGTGACAAAGTCTACGAGCAGTACTTC.

The chain joins TRBV29-1 to TRBJ2-3, with a possible D match to TRBD2 (5 bases). CDR1 and CDR2 from the germline V gene are SQVTM and ANQGSEA. The CDR3 has 13 amino acids. The germline V and J ends were trimmed by 5 bases and 7 bases, with 16 bases remaining between them. CDR3 in DNA: TGCAGCGTTATCCCCAATTTCGGGAATACGCAGTATTTT. This translates into CSVIPNFGNTQYF.

The genes are TRBV6-6 and TRBJ2-3; D is perhaps TRBD1 or TRBD2 (5 bases each). V was shortened by 6 bases and J by 0 bases, with 13 bases between the two germline ends. Germline CDR1 and CDR2: MNHNY and SVGAGI (reference sequence). CDR3 length: 15 residues. The CDR3, as DNA: TGTGCCAGCAGGGGGACCTCGACTAGCACAGATACGCAGTATTTT. This sequence encodes CASRGTSTSTDTQYF.

The rearrangement links TRBV25-1 to TRBJ2-5, with 7 bases matching TRBD2. Matching the DNA end better, TRBJ2-7 makes the J call doubtful. The CDR3 covers 13 residues. Germline V gene data show CDR1 as MGHDK and CDR2 as SYGVNS. CDR3 in DNA: TGTGCCAGCAGCCAAAGCGGGAACTACGAGCAGTACTTC. It specifies CASSQSGNYEQYF.

This clone appeared once. The rearrangement joins TRBV2 to TRBJ1-1; D is unresolved. Germline assignment: CDR1 SNHLY and CDR2 FYNNEI. The germline V and J ends were trimmed by 4 bases and 1 base, with 7 bases remaining between them. This CDR3 region has 13 residues. The CDR3 DNA reads as TGTGCCAGCAGTGTCGGTACGAACACTGAAGCTTTCTTT. Its protein product is CASSVGTNTEAFF.

The chain employs TRBV2 and TRBJ1-2; D is unresolved. In germline, CDR1 is SNHLY, CDR2 FYNNEI. The CDR3 has 14 residues. V lost 4 bases and J 6 bases, leaving 15 bases between the germline ends. The CDR3 is CASSAGNSGDGYTF. CDR3 bases: TGTGCCAGCAGTGCTGGAAACAGCGGAGATGGCTACACCTTC.